A single sample gave rise to the 18 T cell receptor beta chains below, sequenced in a study of cytomegalovirus exposure and HLA in healthy donors. PCR was performed using 60 Vbeta and 13 Jbeta primers. Repertoires were generated with immunoSEQ multiplex PCR, while TCRdb's copy carries only in-frame clones and drops some. The sample holds more than 95,000 clones; about 15% are singletons and the top ten take about 3%. Sequenced sample: PBMCs. The receptors shown here come from a female donor in good health and CMV-seropositive.

The chain is built from TRBV6-5 and TRBJ2-1; a possible D gene is TRBD1 (5 bases). Germline V gene lookup returns CDR1 MNHEY and CDR2 SVGAGI. The CDR3 has 16 amino acids. The V end was cut by 4 bases, the J end by 10 bases, with 23 bases between. The CDR3 loop is CASSSRLRQGVSEQFF. CDR3 in DNA: TGTGCCAGCAGTTCGAGGCTACGACAAGGGGTATCAGAGCAGTTCTTC.

The V call is TRBV7-9, the J call TRBJ2-7; possibly TRBD2 for D (5 bases). Between the trimmed V and J ends, which lost 7 bases and 0 bases, there was a span of 7 bases. CDR1 and CDR2 (germline): SEHNR, FQNEAQ (reference sequence). This CDR3 has 12 residues. The CDR3 sequence: CASTSGSYEQYF. CDR3 nucleotide sequence: TGTGCCAGCACGAGCGGCTCCTACGAGCAGTACTTC.

This clone was seen a handful of times. The chain joins TRBV30 to TRBJ2-1; 12 nucleotides line up with TRBD2. V gave up 0 bases and J gave up 10 bases; unmatched junction bases: 7. The CDR3 is 15 amino acids. Germline V gene lookup returns CDR1 GTSNPN and CDR2 SVGIG (reference sequence). The CDR3 DNA sequence: TGTGCCTGGAGTGTAGGACTAGCGGGATGGCGGGAGCAGTTCTTC. Translating it yields CAWSVGLAGWREQFF.

The chain carries TRBV4-2 and TRBJ2-7; a weak D match, TRBD2 (7 bases). The CDR3 extends over 16 amino acids. In germline, CDR1 is LGHNA, CDR2 YNFKEQ. V lost 0 bases, J lost 2 bases, and 14 bases lay in between. In nucleotides, the CDR3 is TGTGCCAGCAGCCAAGATTCGGCGGGGGCGACCTACGAGCAGTACTTC. Translated: CASSQDSAGATYEQYF.

This clone was counted between two and nine times. The genes are TRBV4-1 and TRBJ1-3, with D unclear. Germline CDR1 MGHRA, CDR2 YSYEKL. V lost 4 bases and J 6 bases, leaving 19 bases between the germline ends. This CDR3 has 16 residues. The CDR3 DNA follows: TGCGCCAGCAGCCGATTCCTAACTGCTATCCAAAACACCATATATTTT. Amino acid sequence: CASSRFLTAIQNTIYF.

This clone has a handful of counts. The rearrangement links TRBV5-1 to TRBJ1-2, with a tentative D call TRBD1 (5 bases). Trimming left V 2 bases short and J 4 bases short, with 12 bases between. From germline, CDR1 is SGHRS and CDR2 YFSETQ. The CDR3 has 14 residues. The CDR3 is CASSFSQGGYGYTF. CDR3 DNA: TGCGCCAGCAGCTTCTCCCAGGGAGGCTATGGCTACACCTTC.

The rearrangement links TRBV7-2 to TRBJ1-6; no definite D call. Trimming stripped 4 bases from V and 7 bases from J, with 5 bases between. The CDR3 runs to 12 residues. CDR1 is SGHTA, CDR2 FQGNSA, per germline. The CDR3 DNA is TGTGCCAGCAGCTATCAAAATTCACCCCTCCACTTT. Translation gives CASSYQNSPLHF.

This clone appeared a few times. This rearrangement joins TRBV6-6 to TRBJ1-2; the D is unclear. CDR1 and CDR2 from the germline V gene are MNHNY and SVGAGI (reference sequence). This CDR3 comprises 15 residues. Trimming took 0 bases from V and 2 from J, leaving 10 bases between them. CDR3 loop: CASSYSNTVNYGYTF. In DNA form, the CDR3 reads TGTGCCAGCAGTTACTCGAACACAGTAAACTATGGCTACACCTTC.

The rearrangement links TRBV9 to TRBJ1-6, with D unclear. The CDR3 spans 15 residues. V lost 0 bases and J 5 bases, leaving 9 bases between the germline ends. Germline V lookup: CDR1 SGDLS, CDR2 YYNGEE. CDR3 DNA: TGTGCCAGCAGCGTAGGGAGGAGGGATAATTCACCCCTCCACTTT. This codes for CASSVGRRDNSPLHF.

The rearrangement uses TRBV4-3 and TRBJ2-1, with 14 bases matching TRBD2. This CDR3 has 17 amino acids. Per germline, CDR1 LGHNA and CDR2 YSLEER. V lost 1 base and J lost 10; bases outside the gene matches: 9. CDR3 nucleotide sequence: TGCGCCAGCAGCCAAGCCCCAAGACTAGCGGGAGGGCGGGAGCAGTTCTTC. Its protein is CASSQAPRLAGGREQFF.

V usage is TRBV6-5 and J usage is TRBJ2-7; 12 bases match TRBD2. V lost 6 bases, J lost 4 bases, and 4 bases stayed unmatched. This CDR3 comprises 14 residues. The germline CDR1 and CDR2 sequences are MNHEY and SVGAGI. This CDR3 is CASRSSGGEYEQYF. The CDR3 nucleotides are TGTGCCAGCAGGTCTAGCGGGGGGGAATACGAGCAGTACTTC.

The chain links TRBV28 to TRBJ2-7; possible D gene TRBD2, 7 bases. The CDR3 is made up of 15 amino acids. CDR1 and CDR2 from the germline V gene are MDHEN and SYDVKM. V lost 5 bases and J lost 3, with 17 bases in between. The CDR3, as DNA: TGTGCCAGCAGTGGGGGGGGGCTTATGAGCTACGAGCAGTACTTC. Translated: CASSGGGLMSYEQYF.

The V call is TRBV28, the J call TRBJ1-1; D gene ambiguous. The CDR3 extends over 12 amino acids. Trimming removed 9 bases at V and 0 bases at J, with 8 bases between. CDR1 is MDHEN and CDR2 is SYDVKM in the germline V gene. This CDR3 is CASSQVNTEAFF. The CDR3 nucleotides are TGTGCCAGTTCACAAGTGAACACTGAAGCTTTCTTT.

In this sample, this clone turned up a few times. This chain links TRBV4-1 with TRBJ2-7; 9 bases fit TRBD2. The length of the CDR3 is 17 residues. The germline V gene encodes CDR1 MGHRA and CDR2 YSYEKL. Trimming removed 1 base from V and 4 bases from J; junction bases left unmatched: 11. CDR3: CASSQVWLAGIEYEQYF. The CDR3 nucleotides read TGCGCCAGCAGCCAAGTCTGGCTAGCGGGAATAGAGTACGAGCAGTACTTC.

This chain connects TRBV27 to TRBJ2-7, with 8 nucleotides matching TRBD2. Germline loops: CDR1 MNHEY, CDR2 SMNVEV (reference sequence). The CDR3 totals 15 residues. Trimming at V came to 4 bases and at J to 0 bases, leaving 5 bases not matched to a gene. The chain's CDR3 is CASSSIAGISYEQYF. CDR3 sequence (DNA): TGTGCCAGCAGTTCGATAGCGGGGATCTCCTACGAGCAGTACTTC.

In this sample, this clone turned up a few times. The gene calls are TRBV7-2 and TRBJ1-4; maybe TRBD1 (5 bases). The V end was cut by 5 bases, the J end by 4 bases, with 14 bases between. The CDR3 is 15 amino acids. Germline-derived CDR1 and CDR2 are SGHTA and FQGNSA. CDR3 residues: CASSPQWGGNEKLFF. The CDR3 region has the DNA TGTGCCAGCAGCCCCCAGTGGGGGGGTAATGAAAAACTGTTTTTT.

The rearrangement uses TRBV5-4 and TRBJ1-2; a weak D match, TRBD1 (5 bases). Per the germline V gene, CDR1 is SGHNT and CDR2 is YYREEE (reference sequence). Trimming stripped 0 bases from V and 4 bases from J, with 7 bases between. The CDR3 totals 13 residues. CDR3 region: CASSLDRIYGYTF. CDR3 nucleotides: TGTGCCAGCAGCTTGGACAGGATCTATGGCTACACCTTC.

The J gene is TRBJ1-4, the V gene TRBV6-1; the match to TRBD1 covers 9 bases. The CDR3 runs to 15 residues. V gave up 5 bases and J gave up 12 bases; unmatched junction bases: 13. Germline-derived CDR1 and CDR2 are MNHNS and SASEGT. CDR3 loop: CASSFRRDRDKELFF. The CDR3 DNA reads TGTGCCAGCAGTTTTCGCCGGGACAGGGATAAAGAACTGTTTTTT.